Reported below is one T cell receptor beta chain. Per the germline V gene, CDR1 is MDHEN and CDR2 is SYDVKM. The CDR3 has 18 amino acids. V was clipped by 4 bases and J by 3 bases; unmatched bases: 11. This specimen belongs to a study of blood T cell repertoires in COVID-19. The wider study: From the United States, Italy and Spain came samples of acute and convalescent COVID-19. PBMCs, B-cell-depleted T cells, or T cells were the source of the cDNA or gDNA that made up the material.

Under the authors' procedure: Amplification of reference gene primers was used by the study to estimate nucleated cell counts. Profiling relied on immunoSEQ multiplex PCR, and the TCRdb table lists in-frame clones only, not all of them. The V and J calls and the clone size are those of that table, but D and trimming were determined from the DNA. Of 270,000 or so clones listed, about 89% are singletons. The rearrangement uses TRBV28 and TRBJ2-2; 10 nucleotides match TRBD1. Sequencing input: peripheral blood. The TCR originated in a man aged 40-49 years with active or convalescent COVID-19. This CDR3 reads CASSSEFGTGAHTGELFF. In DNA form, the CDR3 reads TGTGCCAGCAGTTCCGAATTTGGGACAGGGGCGCACACCGGGGAGCTGTTTTTT.